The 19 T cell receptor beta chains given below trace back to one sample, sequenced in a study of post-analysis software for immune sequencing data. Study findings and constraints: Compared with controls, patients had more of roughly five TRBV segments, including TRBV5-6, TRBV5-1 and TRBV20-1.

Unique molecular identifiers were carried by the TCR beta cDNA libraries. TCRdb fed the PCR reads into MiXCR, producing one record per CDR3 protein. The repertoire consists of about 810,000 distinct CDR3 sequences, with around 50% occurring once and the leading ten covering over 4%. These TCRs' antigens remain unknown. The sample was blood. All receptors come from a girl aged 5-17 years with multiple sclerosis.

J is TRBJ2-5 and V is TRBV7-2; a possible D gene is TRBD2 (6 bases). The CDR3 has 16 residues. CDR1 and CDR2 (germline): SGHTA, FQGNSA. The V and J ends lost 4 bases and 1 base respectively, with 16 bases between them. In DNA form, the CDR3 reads TGTGCCAGCAGCTACCGGGACTCGGGTCCCCAAGAGACCCAGTACTTC. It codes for CASSYRDSGPQETQYF.

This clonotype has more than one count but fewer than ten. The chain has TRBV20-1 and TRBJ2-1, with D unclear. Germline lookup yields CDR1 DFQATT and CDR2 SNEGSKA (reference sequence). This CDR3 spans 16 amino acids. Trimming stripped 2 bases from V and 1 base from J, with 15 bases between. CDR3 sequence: CSARRQDTGSYNEQFF. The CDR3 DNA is TGCAGTGCTAGACGGCAAGACACTGGTTCCTACAATGAGCAGTTCTTC.

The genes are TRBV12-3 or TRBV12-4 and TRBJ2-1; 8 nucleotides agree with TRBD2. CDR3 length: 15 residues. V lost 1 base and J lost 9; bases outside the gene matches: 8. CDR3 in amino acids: CASSLEGLVTAEQFF. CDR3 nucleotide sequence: TGTGCCAGCAGTTTAGAGGGACTAGTCACAGCTGAGCAGTTCTTC.

CDR3 sequence (DNA): TGCAGTGCTACCCGGACTAGCGGGCGAGATACGCAGTATTTT. Translating gives CSATRTSGRDTQYF. This rearrangement joins TRBV20-1 to TRBJ2-3; TRBD2 agrees at 11 bases. This CDR3 has 14 residues. V lost 4 bases and J lost 5; bases outside the gene matches: 5. Per the germline V gene, CDR1 is DFQATT and CDR2 is SNEGSKA (reference sequence).

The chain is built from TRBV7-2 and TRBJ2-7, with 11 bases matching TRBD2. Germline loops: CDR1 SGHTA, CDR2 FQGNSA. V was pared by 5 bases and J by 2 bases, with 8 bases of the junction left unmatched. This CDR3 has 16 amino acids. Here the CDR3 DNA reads TGTGCCAGCAGCCGCCGACTAGCGGGACTAACCTACGAGCAGTACTTC. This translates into CASSRRLAGLTYEQYF.

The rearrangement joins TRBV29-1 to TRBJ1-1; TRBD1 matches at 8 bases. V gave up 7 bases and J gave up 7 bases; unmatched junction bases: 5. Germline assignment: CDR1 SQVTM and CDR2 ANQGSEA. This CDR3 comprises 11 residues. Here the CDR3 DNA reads TGCAGCGCTGGACAGGGTTATGAAGCTTTCTTT. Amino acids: CSAGQGYEAFF.

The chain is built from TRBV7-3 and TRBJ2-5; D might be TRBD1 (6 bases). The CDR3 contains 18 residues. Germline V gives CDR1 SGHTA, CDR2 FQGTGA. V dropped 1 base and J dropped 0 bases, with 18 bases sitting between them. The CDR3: CASSLRETGPTYQETQYF. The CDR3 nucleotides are TGTGCCAGCAGCTTAAGGGAAACAGGGCCGACCTACCAAGAGACCCAGTACTTC.

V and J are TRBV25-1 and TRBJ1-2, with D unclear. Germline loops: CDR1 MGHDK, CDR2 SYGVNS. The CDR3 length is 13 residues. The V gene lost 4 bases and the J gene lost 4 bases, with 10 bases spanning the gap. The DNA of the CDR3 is TGTGCCAGCAGTGGCTCAGGATTCTATGGCTACACCTTC. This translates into CASSGSGFYGYTF.

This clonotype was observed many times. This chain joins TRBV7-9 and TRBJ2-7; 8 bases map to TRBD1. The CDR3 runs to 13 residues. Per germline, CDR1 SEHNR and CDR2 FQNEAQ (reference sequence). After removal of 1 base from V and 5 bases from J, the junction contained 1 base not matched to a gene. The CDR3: CASSLGQGNEQYF. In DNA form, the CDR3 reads TGTGCCAGCAGCTTAGGACAGGGGAACGAGCAGTACTTC.

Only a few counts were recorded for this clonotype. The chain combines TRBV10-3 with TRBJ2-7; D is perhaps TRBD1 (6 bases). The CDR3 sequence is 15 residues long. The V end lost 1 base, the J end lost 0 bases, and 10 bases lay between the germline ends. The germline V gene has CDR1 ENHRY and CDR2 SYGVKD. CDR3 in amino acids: CAISEYRESSYEQYF. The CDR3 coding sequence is TGTGCCATCAGTGAGTACAGGGAGAGCTCCTACGAGCAGTACTTC.

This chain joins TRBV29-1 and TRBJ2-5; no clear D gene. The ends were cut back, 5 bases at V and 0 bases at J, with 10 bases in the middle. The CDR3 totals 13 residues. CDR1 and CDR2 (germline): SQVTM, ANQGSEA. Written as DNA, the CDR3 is TGCAGCGTTCGAATGTTGTACCAAGAGACCCAGTACTTC. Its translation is CSVRMLYQETQYF. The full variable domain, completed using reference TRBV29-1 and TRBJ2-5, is SAVISQKPSRDICQRGTSLTIQCQVDSQVTMMFWYRQQPGQSLTLIATANQGSEATYESGFVIDKFPISRPNLTFSTLTVSNMSPEDSSIYLCSVRMLYQETQYFGPGTRLLVL.

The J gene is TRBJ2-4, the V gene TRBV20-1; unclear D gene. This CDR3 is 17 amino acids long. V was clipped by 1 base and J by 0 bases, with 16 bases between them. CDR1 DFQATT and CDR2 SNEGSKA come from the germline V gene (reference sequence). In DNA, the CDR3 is TGCAGTGCTAGAGTGCCGCTGGGCAGAGAAGCCAAAAACATTCAGTACTTC. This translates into CSARVPLGREAKNIQYF.

CDR3: CSAMDPRRPYGQYF. The CDR3 DNA sequence: TGCAGTGCTATGGACCCGCGGAGGCCCTACGGGCAGTACTTC. This chain uses TRBV20-1 with TRBJ2-5; tentative D call: TRBD2 (5 bases). Germline V gene lookup returns CDR1 DFQATT and CDR2 SNEGSKA (reference sequence). This CDR3 region has 14 residues. Trimming pared 4 bases from V and 11 bases from J, leaving 23 bases between.

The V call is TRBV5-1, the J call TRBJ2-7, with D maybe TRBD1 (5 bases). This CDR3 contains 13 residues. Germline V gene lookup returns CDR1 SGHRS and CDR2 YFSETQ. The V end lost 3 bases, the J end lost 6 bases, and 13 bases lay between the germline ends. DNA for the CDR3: TGCGCCAGCAGCTCCGACAGAGTCCGCGAGCAGTACTTC. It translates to CASSSDRVREQYF.

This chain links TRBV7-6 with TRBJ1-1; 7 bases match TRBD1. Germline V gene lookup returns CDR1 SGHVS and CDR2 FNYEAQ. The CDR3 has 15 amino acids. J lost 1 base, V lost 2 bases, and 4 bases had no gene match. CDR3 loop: CASSLSGQPNTEAFF. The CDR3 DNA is TGTGCCAGCAGCTTATCGGGACAGCCGAACACTGAAGCTTTCTTT.

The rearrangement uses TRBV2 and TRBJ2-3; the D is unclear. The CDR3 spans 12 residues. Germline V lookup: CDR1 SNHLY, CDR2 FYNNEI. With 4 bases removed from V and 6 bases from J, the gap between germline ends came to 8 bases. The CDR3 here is CASSVSKDTQYF. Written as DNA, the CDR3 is TGTGCCAGCAGTGTTAGTAAGGATACGCAGTATTTT.

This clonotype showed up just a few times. Here the CDR3 DNA reads TGTGCCAGCAGTTACGTGGGGGGCGGGCATGAGCAGTTCTTC. Encoded protein: CASSYVGGGHEQFF. The V call is TRBV6-6, the J call TRBJ2-1; D may match TRBD1 or TRBD2 (6 bases each). This CDR3 is built from 14 residues. Germline-derived CDR1 and CDR2 are MNHNY and SVGAGI (reference sequence). V was shortened by 2 bases and J by 8 bases, with 13 bases between the two germline ends.

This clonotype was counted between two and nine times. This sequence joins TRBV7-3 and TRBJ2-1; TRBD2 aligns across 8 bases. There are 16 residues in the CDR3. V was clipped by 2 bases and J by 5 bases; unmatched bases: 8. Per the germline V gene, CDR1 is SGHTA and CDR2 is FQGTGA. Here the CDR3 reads CASSLGERGPNNEQFF. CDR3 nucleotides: TGTGCCAGCAGCTTAGGGGAGCGGGGGCCGAACAATGAGCAGTTCTTC. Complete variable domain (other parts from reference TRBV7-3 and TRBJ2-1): GAGVSQTPSNKVTEKGKYVELRCDPISGHTALYWYRQSLGQGPEFLIYFQGTGAADDSGLPNDRFFAVRPEGSVSTLKIQRTERGDSAVYLCASSLGERGPNNEQFFGPGTRLTVL.

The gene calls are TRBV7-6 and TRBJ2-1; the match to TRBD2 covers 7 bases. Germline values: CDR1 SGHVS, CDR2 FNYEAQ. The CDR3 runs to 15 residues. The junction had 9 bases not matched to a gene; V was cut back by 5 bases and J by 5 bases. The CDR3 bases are TGTGCCAGCAGCCACCGCGGGGGAACGGACAATGAGCAGTTCTTC. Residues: CASSHRGGTDNEQFF.